Presented here are 30 T cell receptor beta chains from one specimen sequenced in a study of Ad26.COV2.S vaccination and SARS-CoV-2 variants. The protocol was immunoSEQ multiplex PCR, while the TCRdb copy is restricted to in-frame clones and leaves out a portion. This table holds around 350,000 clones, 80% to 90% found once. Specified treatment: around 19 received Ad26.COV2.S at low or high dose, single or two shots; about 5 received placebo; per-sample allocation not given. Sampling was performed 63 days after the first vaccine or placebo injection. This specimen was peripheral blood, taken in a trial of Ad26.COV2.S vaccine versus placebo. Source of these receptors: a person between 18 and 65 years old who received the Ad26.COV2.S COVID-19 vaccine or a placebo.

In its sample, this clone was seen a few times. J is TRBJ2-7 and V is TRBV7-8; 8 nucleotides align to TRBD1. CDR3 length: 14 amino acids. Germline V gene data show CDR1 as SGHVS and CDR2 as FQNEAQ. The trim removed 3 bases at V and 6 bases at J, leaving 7 bases unmatched. CDR3 amino acids: CASSFPGQAIEQYF. CDR3 sequence (DNA): TGTGCCAGCAGCTTCCCGGGACAGGCTATCGAGCAGTACTTC.

This sequence joins TRBV9 and TRBJ1-2, with D possibly being TRBD1 (6 bases). CDR1 SGDLS and CDR2 YYNGEE come from the germline V gene. V gave up 3 bases and J gave up 8 bases, with 14 bases separating them. The CDR3 runs to 13 residues. The CDR3 coding sequence is TGTGCCAGCAGCGATGGCGGGGGCGAGGGCTACACCTTC. As protein: CASSDGGGEGYTF.

This clone has just a few counts. The chain joins TRBV12-3 or TRBV12-4 to TRBJ1-5; unclear D gene. The CDR3 runs 13 residues. The V gene lost 6 bases and the J gene lost 5 bases, with 11 bases spanning the gap. In DNA form, the CDR3 reads TGTGCCAGCAGCCCTTACGGGGATCAGCCCCAGCATTTT. Translating it yields CASSPYGDQPQHF.

The genes are TRBV2 and TRBJ2-7; D assignment may be TRBD1 or TRBD2 (5 bases each). CDR1 SNHLY and CDR2 FYNNEI come from the germline V gene. The CDR3 has 12 residues. The V end lost 4 bases, the J end lost 12 bases, and 16 bases lay between the germline ends. The CDR3 region is CASSASGTISYF. The CDR3 nucleotides read TGTGCCAGCAGTGCATCGGGGACGATTTCGTACTTC.

This clone was seen more than once but under ten times. The V call is TRBV6-2 or TRBV6-3, the J call TRBJ2-3; D might be TRBD2 (5 bases). Germline V lookup: CDR1 MNHEY, CDR2 SVGEGT. V was shortened by 0 bases and J by 2 bases, with 6 bases between the two germline ends. This CDR3 contains 14 residues. The CDR3 DNA is TGTGCCAGCAGTTACTCCGGGGTCACAGATACGCAGTATTTT. The encoded protein is CASSYSGVTDTQYF.

In regard to this clone: This sample also contains other DNA sequences that code for the same CDR3. J is TRBJ2-3 and V is TRBV5-1; D call uncertain. CDR3 size: 14 residues. Germline V gene sequence: CDR1 SGHRS, CDR2 YFSETQ. V lost 0 bases and J 0 bases, leaving 5 bases between the germline ends. CDR3 coding DNA: TGCGCCAGCAGCTTGGGCGACAGCACAGATACGCAGTATTTT. It is translated as CASSLGDSTDTQYF.

The gene calls are TRBV5-1 and TRBJ2-5, with TRBD2 as a possible D gene (6 bases). Trimming removed 0 bases from V and 2 bases from J, with 11 bases in between. This CDR3 contains 15 residues. Germline loops: CDR1 SGHRS, CDR2 YFSETQ. In DNA form, the CDR3 reads TGCGCCAGCAGCTTGGTTAGCGGTAGACAAGAGACCCAGTACTTC. Translating gives CASSLVSGRQETQYF.

The J gene is TRBJ1-6, the V gene TRBV18; no firm D call. V lost 2 bases to trimming and J lost 8 bases, with 10 bases between them. The CDR3 extends over 14 amino acids. In germline, CDR1 is KGHSH, CDR2 LQKENI. The CDR3 coding sequence is TGTGCCAGCTCACCAGGTTCAGGCGATTCACCCCTCCACTTT. Its protein is CASSPGSGDSPLHF.

V gene TRBV18 combines with J gene TRBJ2-1, with a weak D call TRBD1 (5 bases). The CDR3 consists of 15 residues. Germline V gene sequence: CDR1 KGHSH, CDR2 LQKENI. Between the trimmed V and J ends, which lost 0 bases and 4 bases, there was a span of 10 bases. CDR3 sequence reads: CASSPPVTGYNEQFF. The CDR3 DNA sequence: TGTGCCAGCTCACCACCTGTAACAGGATACAATGAGCAGTTCTTC.

The rearrangement uses TRBV27 and TRBJ2-3, with a weak D call TRBD1 (6 bases). Trimming left V 6 bases short and J 7 bases short, with 17 bases between. There are 14 residues in the CDR3. Germline V gene lookup returns CDR1 MNHEY and CDR2 SMNVEV (reference sequence). The chain's CDR3 is CASSLRQVPNTQYF. For the CDR3, the DNA is TGTGCCAGCAGCCTTAGACAGGTACCGAATACGCAGTATTTT.

This chain joins TRBV24-1 and TRBJ2-7, with 11 bases lining up with TRBD1. Looked up from germline, CDR1 is KGHDR and CDR2 is SFDVKD. The V and J ends lost 5 bases and 2 bases, in that order; junction bases with no gene match: 4. This CDR3 is built from 15 residues. CDR3 region: CATSGRTGGPYEQYF. The CDR3 nucleotides are TGTGCCACCAGTGGCCGGACAGGGGGCCCCTACGAGCAGTACTTC.

This chain links TRBV5-1 with TRBJ2-7, with 8 bases lining up with TRBD2. The trim removed 4 bases at V and 2 bases at J, leaving 2 bases unmatched. This CDR3 is 13 amino acids long. In germline, CDR1 is SGHRS, CDR2 YFSETQ. The DNA of the CDR3 is TGCGCCAGCAGCGTAGCGGGAACCTACGAGCAGTACTTC. It codes for CASSVAGTYEQYF.

The chain couples TRBV7-8 to TRBJ2-5; D possibly corresponds to TRBD2 (6 bases). The CDR3 is 16 residues long. Per germline, CDR1 SGHVS and CDR2 FQNEAQ. Trimming shortened V by 4 bases and J by 3 bases, and 18 bases separated the two germline ends. DNA of the CDR3: TGTGCCAGCAGCTCCGCCTCGGTAGCGGCGGAAGAGACCCAGTACTTC. Amino acids: CASSSASVAAEETQYF.

V and J are TRBV7-2 and TRBJ2-5; 11 bases map to TRBD2. CDR3 length equals 17 residues. Germline V CDR1 and CDR2: SGHTA, FQGNSA. The junction had 10 bases not matched to a gene; V was cut back by 5 bases and J by 2 bases. The CDR3 DNA follows: TGTGCCAGCAGCCTCACCCCTAGCGGGGGGACTCAAGAGACCCAGTACTTC. Translated: CASSLTPSGGTQETQYF.

This chain joins TRBV5-1 and TRBJ2-3; perhaps TRBD2 as D (6 bases). Germline V lookup: CDR1 SGHRS, CDR2 YFSETQ. V was clipped by 3 bases and J by 6 bases, with 17 bases between them. This CDR3 has 15 residues. This CDR3 is CASSWDSGPPDTQYF. CDR3 in DNA: TGCGCCAGCAGCTGGGACTCAGGGCCCCCCGATACGCAGTATTTT.

The chain is built from TRBV21-1 and TRBJ2-7. TRBV21-1 is termed a pseudogene. The length of the CDR3 is 16 residues. CDR3 protein: CASSDPPGDNSYEQYF. The CDR3 DNA is TGTGCCAGCAGCGACCCCCCGGGGGACAACTCCTACGAGCAGTACTTC.

The chain has TRBV10-1 and TRBJ1-4, with a possible D match to TRBD1 (6 bases). V gave up 8 bases and J gave up 3 bases, with 25 bases separating them. This CDR3 comprises 18 residues. The V gene's germline CDR1 is WNHNN and CDR2 SYGVQD (reference sequence). CDR3 in amino acids: CASLLTGRSLRANEKLFF. CDR3 DNA: TGCGCCAGCCTTTTGACAGGTCGGTCCCTTAGGGCTAATGAAAAACTGTTTTTT.

The genes are TRBV30 and TRBJ2-7; 11 bases align to TRBD2. Germline CDR1 is GTSNPN and CDR2 is SVGIG (reference sequence). The CDR3 is made up of 17 amino acids. The trim removed 5 bases at V and 0 bases at J, leaving 12 bases unmatched. CDR3 in DNA: TGTGCCTGGCTCGGAAAGGCGGGGACTAGCGGCTCCTACGAGCAGTACTTC. Its protein is CAWLGKAGTSGSYEQYF.

The chain uses TRBV30 and TRBJ1-5; 7 nucleotides match TRBD1. Trimming cost V 2 bases and J 5 bases; bases outside gene matches: 3. The CDR3 has 13 amino acids. Germline V CDR1 and CDR2: GTSNPN, SVGIG (reference sequence). CDR3 residues: CAWSRQGYQPQHF. The CDR3 nucleotides are TGTGCCTGGAGTCGACAGGGCTATCAGCCCCAGCATTTT. Together with reference TRBV30 and TRBJ1-5, the CDR3 gives the full variable domain: SQTIHQWPATLVQPVGSPLSLECTVEGTSNPNLYWYRQAAGRGLQLLFYSVGIGQISSEVPQNLSASRPQDRQFILSSKKLLLSDSGFYLCAWSRQGYQPQHFGDGTRLSIL.

The V call is TRBV28, the J call TRBJ1-5; the D is unclear. This CDR3 is 11 amino acids long. V was shortened by 7 bases and J by 0 bases, with 1 base between the two germline ends. The germline V gene encodes CDR1 MDHEN and CDR2 SYDVKM. The CDR3 is CASTSNQPQHF. The CDR3 DNA follows: TGTGCCAGCACTAGCAATCAGCCCCAGCATTTT.

J is TRBJ2-3 and V is TRBV10-2, with TRBD2 matching over 10 bases. Germline lookup yields CDR1 WSHSY and CDR2 SAAADI. The CDR3 length is 14 residues. V lost 10 bases, J lost 1 base, and 5 bases stayed unmatched. This chain's CDR3 is CATYTSGGTDTQYF. The CDR3 DNA follows: TGCGCCACTTATACTAGCGGGGGCACAGATACGCAGTATTTT.

The chain recombines TRBV18 with TRBJ1-1; TRBD1 agrees at 8 bases. Trimming took 3 bases from V and 6 from J; bases not matched to a gene: 9. The CDR3 has 15 residues. The V gene's germline CDR1 is KGHSH and CDR2 LQKENI. The CDR3 loop reads CASSPADRVSPEAFF. The CDR3 DNA reads TGTGCCAGCTCACCTGCGGACAGGGTCTCCCCTGAAGCTTTCTTT. The full variable domain, completed using reference TRBV18 and TRBJ1-1, is NAGVMQNPRHLVRRRGQEARLRCSPMKGHSHVYWYRQLPEEGLKFMVYLQKENIIDESGMPKERFSAEFPKEGPSILRIQQVVRGDSAAYFCASSPADRVSPEAFFGQGTRLTVV.

The V and J genes are TRBV12-5 and TRBJ1-2; D not resolved. CDR1 and CDR2 from the germline V gene are LGHNT and FRNRAP. The CDR3 spans 12 residues. The V gene lost 1 base and the J gene lost 6 bases, with 6 bases spanning the gap. The CDR3 DNA reads TGTGCTAGTGGTTTGGCGGGGAATGGCTACACCTTC. Protein product: CASGLAGNGYTF.

The J gene is TRBJ2-2, the V gene TRBV4-3; perhaps D is TRBD1 or TRBD2 (6 bases each). Trimming stripped 0 bases from V and 3 bases from J, with 14 bases between. The CDR3 has 17 residues. Per germline, CDR1 LGHNA and CDR2 YSLEER. Here the CDR3 reads CASSQDSWGADTGELFF. The CDR3 coding sequence is TGCGCCAGCAGCCAAGATTCGTGGGGGGCGGACACCGGGGAGCTGTTTTTT.

The chain employs TRBV19 and TRBJ2-6; a weak D match, TRBD2 (5 bases). Trimming pared 7 bases from V and 4 bases from J, leaving 17 bases between. The germline V gene has CDR1 LNHDA and CDR2 SQIVND (reference sequence). The CDR3 loop spans 16 amino acids. CDR3 amino acids: CASNNLRGYGANVLTF. The CDR3 bases are TGTGCCAGTAACAACCTCCGCGGGTACGGGGCCAACGTCCTGACTTTC.

The V and J genes are TRBV13 and TRBJ2-2; 10 bases fit TRBD1. CDR1 is PRHDT and CDR2 is FYEKMQ in the germline V gene (reference sequence). The V and J ends lost 5 bases and 6 bases, in that order; junction bases with no gene match: 6. The length of the CDR3 is 15 residues. CDR3: CASSHPGQGSGELFF. The DNA for the CDR3 is TGTGCCAGCAGCCACCCGGGACAGGGGTCCGGGGAGCTGTTTTTT.

The chain links TRBV3-1 (or the pseudogene TRBV3-2) to TRBJ1-4; D might be TRBD1 (5 bases). CDR3 length: 19 amino acids. Germline V lookup: CDR1 LGHDT, CDR2 YNNKEL (reference sequence). V was clipped by 0 bases and J by 0 bases, with 17 bases between them. CDR3: CASSQEYPTEASTNEKLFF. CDR3 bases: TGTGCCAGCAGCCAAGAATACCCGACAGAGGCCTCAACTAATGAAAAACTGTTTTTT.

The chain joins TRBV7-2 to TRBJ2-7; D unclear. The V end lost 1 base, the J end lost 0 bases, and 13 bases lay between the germline ends. The CDR3 has 16 residues. Looked up from germline, CDR1 is SGHTA and CDR2 is FQGNSA. Here the CDR3 DNA reads TGTGCCAGCAGCTTAGAGGATAGATTGAGCTCCTACGAGCAGTACTTC. Its protein is CASSLEDRLSSYEQYF.

V and J are TRBV18 and TRBJ1-1, with 8 positions matching TRBD1. Germline CDR1 and CDR2: KGHSH and LQKENI. The junction had 10 bases not matched to a gene; V was cut back by 6 bases and J by 1 base. The CDR3 covers 16 residues. The CDR3 DNA reads as TGTGCCAGCTCCCAGGGAGTTGGACAGGGGAACACTGAAGCTTTCTTT. Residues: CASSQGVGQGNTEAFF.

The chain recombines TRBV7-2 with TRBJ1-6; D is unresolved. Per germline, CDR1 SGHTA and CDR2 FQGNSA. This CDR3 contains 13 residues. V was shortened by 4 bases and J by 7 bases, with 8 bases between the two germline ends. Here the CDR3 DNA reads TGTGCCAGCAGCTCACCGGGGAATTCACCCCTCCACTTT. Protein product: CASSSPGNSPLHF.